These 28 T cell receptor beta chains were all obtained from the same sample, sequenced in a study of PD-1 blockade in classical Hodgkin lymphoma. Every single patient, without exception, relapsed after autologous stem cell transplantation, and brentuximab vedotin exposure varied. The data were produced by immunoSEQ multiplex PCR, yet TCRdb's version contains in-frame clones alone and is incomplete. Of approximately 51,000 clones detected, over 60% appear once; the ten largest clones hold around 15%. Material: peripheral blood mononuclear cells (PBMCs), obtained before the second cycle of nivolumab. These receptor sequences come from a human donor with classical Hodgkin lymphoma.

This clone is labeled medium-sized (0.01 to 0.1%). The CDR3 DNA follows: TGTGCCAGCAGTTCCGTACAGGGCGACTATGGCTACACCTTC. Amino acids: CASSSVQGDYGYTF. V usage is TRBV27 and J usage is TRBJ1-2, with D possibly being TRBD1 (6 bases). Germline V gives CDR1 MNHEY, CDR2 SMNVEV (reference sequence). V lost 4 bases and J 3 bases, leaving 12 bases between the germline ends. This CDR3 comprises 14 residues.

The genes are TRBV6-6 and TRBJ2-7; 12 bases match TRBD2. With 5 bases clipped from V and 3 bases from J, the junction kept 5 bases outside the gene matches. Germline CDR1 MNHNY, CDR2 SVGAGI (reference sequence). The CDR3 has 15 amino acids. CDR3 coding DNA: TGTGCCAGCAGTAGACTAGCGGGAGAGATCTACGAGCAGTACTTC. Its protein is CASSRLAGEIYEQYF.

Only a few counts were recorded for this clone. The CDR3 here is CASSQKGGPTEAFF. The CDR3 DNA sequence: TGTGCCAGCAGCCAGAAAGGGGGGCCCACTGAAGCTTTCTTT. The chain employs TRBV7-2 and TRBJ1-1; perhaps TRBD1 as D (6 bases). The CDR3 spans 14 residues. Germline CDR1 reads SGHTA; CDR2 reads FQGNSA. V gave up 5 bases and J gave up 4 bases, with 14 bases separating them.

The V gene is TRBV6-6, the J gene TRBJ2-3; the D gene is possibly TRBD2 (6 bases). The germline V gene has CDR1 MNHNY and CDR2 SVGAGI (reference sequence). Trimming took off 6 bases at V and 2 bases at J, with 12 bases between the two ends. CDR3 length: 14 residues. CDR3 sequence: CASSPGLTTDTQYF. The CDR3 region has the DNA TGTGCCAGCAGCCCGGGACTTACCACAGATACGCAGTATTTT.

The chain recombines TRBV18 with TRBJ1-5; D is ambiguous. The CDR3 totals 16 residues. CDR1 is KGHSH and CDR2 is LQKENI in the germline V gene. The V and J ends lost 1 base and 1 base respectively, with 11 bases between them. The CDR3 protein is CASSPRPPGSNQPQHF. The CDR3 nucleotides read TGTGCCAGCTCACCACGGCCCCCTGGGAGCAATCAGCCCCAGCATTTT.

The CDR3 loop is CASSSRPADTYEQYF. CDR3 nucleotide sequence: TGTGCCAGCAGCTCCCGGCCGGCGGACACCTACGAGCAGTACTTC. The chain uses TRBV7-9 and TRBJ2-7; perhaps TRBD1 as D (5 bases). The CDR3 runs to 15 residues. The germline gives CDR1 SEHNR, CDR2 FQNEAQ (reference sequence). The V and J ends lost 4 bases and 2 bases respectively, with 15 bases between them.

V is TRBV19 and J is TRBJ1-6, with 10 bases that match TRBD1. Germline-derived CDR1 and CDR2 are LNHDA and SQIVND (reference sequence). V was pared by 4 bases and J by 8 bases, with 5 bases of the junction left unmatched. The CDR3 runs 15 residues. In nucleotides, the CDR3 is TGTGCCAGTAGTACCGACAGGGGGCCAGATTCACCCCTCCACTTT. Protein sequence: CASSTDRGPDSPLHF.

The rearrangement links TRBV13 to TRBJ2-1; 10 nucleotides agree with TRBD2. V lost 4 bases to trimming and J lost 9 bases; unmatched junction nucleotides: 9. Germline values: CDR1 PRHDT, CDR2 FYEKMQ (reference sequence). The CDR3 sequence is 15 residues long. The CDR3 loop is CASSSEREGRREQFF. The CDR3 bases are TGTGCCAGCAGCTCGGAGCGGGAGGGCCGGCGTGAGCAGTTCTTC.

The chain has TRBV7-9 and TRBJ2-5; D is perhaps TRBD2 (5 bases). V was clipped by 5 bases and J by 4 bases, with 17 bases between them. There are 15 residues in the CDR3. CDR1 SEHNR and CDR2 FQNEAQ come from the germline V gene (reference sequence). CDR3 DNA: TGTGCCAGCAGCATTTGGAGGACTTTGGGAGAGACCCAGTACTTC. This sequence encodes CASSIWRTLGETQYF.

Notes on this clone: The sample carries other DNA sequences with the same CDR3. This chain connects TRBV30 to TRBJ2-1, with D unclear. The CDR3 sequence is 13 residues long. The ends were cut back, 2 bases at V and 4 bases at J, with 9 bases in the middle. The germline V gene has CDR1 GTSNPN and CDR2 SVGIG (reference sequence). CDR3 loop: CAWSLGLYNEQFF. The CDR3 DNA follows: TGTGCCTGGAGTCTCGGCCTTTACAATGAGCAGTTCTTC.

The genes are TRBV9 and TRBJ2-5; 7 bases fit TRBD1. The V gene's germline CDR1 is SGDLS and CDR2 YYNGEE. The CDR3 loop spans 15 amino acids. Trimming removed 3 bases from V and 5 bases from J; junction bases left unmatched: 10. The CDR3 DNA sequence: TGTGCCAGCAGCGCCCGGACAGGTCTCCCTGAGACCCAGTACTTC. The encoded protein is CASSARTGLPETQYF.

This chain links TRBV19 with TRBJ2-3, with 12 nucleotides matching TRBD2. The V and J ends lost 6 bases and 2 bases, in that order; junction bases with no gene match: 6. The germline V gene encodes CDR1 LNHDA and CDR2 SQIVND (reference sequence). This CDR3 has 16 residues. The CDR3 DNA reads as TGTGCCAGTAGGCTACTAGCGGGAGGTGTCACAGATACGCAGTATTTT. It translates to CASRLLAGGVTDTQYF.

In its sample, this clone was seen many times. V usage is TRBV6-5 and J usage is TRBJ1-1; D perhaps matches TRBD1 (5 bases). In germline, CDR1 is MNHEY, CDR2 SVGAGI. Deletions cut 2 bases from V and 4 bases from J, with 11 bases between. This CDR3 is 14 amino acids long. CDR3 coding DNA: TGTGCCAGCAGTTACGGGACCGCACGCACTGAAGCTTTCTTT. This gives the protein CASSYGTARTEAFF.

CDR3 DNA: TGTGCCAGCAGCTTAGGAGGTGGGCCCCAGCATTTT. Amino acid sequence: CASSLGGGPQHF. The chain recombines TRBV11-2 with TRBJ1-5, with D unclear. The CDR3 is 12 residues long. Trimming left V 1 base short and J 9 bases short, with 7 bases between. Germline values: CDR1 SGHAT, CDR2 FQNNGV.

This rearrangement joins TRBV18 to TRBJ1-1; D unclear. Germline assignment: CDR1 KGHSH and CDR2 LQKENI. The V and J ends lost 1 base and 7 bases respectively, with 7 bases between them. The CDR3 contains 12 residues. This CDR3 is CASSPLPDEAFF. The CDR3 DNA sequence: TGTGCCAGCTCACCACTCCCAGATGAAGCTTTCTTT. The full variable domain, its missing parts supplied by reference TRBV18 and TRBJ1-1, is NAGVMQNPRHLVRRRGQEARLRCSPMKGHSHVYWYRQLPEEGLKFMVYLQKENIIDESGMPKERFSAEFPKEGPSILRIQQVVRGDSAAYFCASSPLPDEAFFGQGTRLTVV.

Notes on this clone: Compared with germline, one end of the junction differs, possibly owing to a read error. The chain joins TRBV5-1 to TRBJ2-5; weak D call: TRBD1 (5 bases). The germline V gene has CDR1 SGHRS and CDR2 YFSETQ. This CDR3 is 14 amino acids long. CDR3 sequence: CASSLKGAGETQYF. CDR3 in DNA: TGTGCCAGCAGCTTAAAAGGGGCCGGGGAGACCCAGTACTTC.

This chain uses TRBV4-1 with TRBJ2-5; 9 nucleotides align to TRBD2. This CDR3 has 16 amino acids. The germline CDR1 and CDR2 sequences are MGHRA and YSYEKL. With V trimmed by 2 bases and J by 10 bases, 14 bases remained unmatched. The chain's CDR3 is CASSQTGAGLAVYQYF. In nucleotides, the CDR3 is TGCGCCAGCAGCCAAACAGGTGCGGGACTAGCCGTTTACCAGTACTTC.

The chain uses TRBV5-1 and TRBJ2-7; D uncertain. CDR3 size: 12 residues. The V gene's germline CDR1 is SGHRS and CDR2 YFSETQ. Between the trimmed V and J ends, which lost 1 base and 9 bases, there was a span of 11 bases. Here the CDR3 reads CASSLPNTGQYF. In DNA, the CDR3 is TGCGCCAGCAGCTTGCCAAATACCGGGCAGTACTTC. Complete variable domain (other parts from reference TRBV5-1 and TRBJ2-7): KAGVTQTPRYLIKTRGQQVTLSCSPISGHRSVSWYQQTPGQGLQFLFEYFSETQRNKGNFPGRFSGRQFSNSRSEMNVSTLELGDSALYLCASSLPNTGQYFGPGTRLTVT.

The chain has TRBV7-6 and TRBJ1-3; D remains unclear. CDR1 is SGHVS and CDR2 is FNYEAQ in the germline V gene. V was shortened by 5 bases and J by 7 bases, with 9 bases between the two germline ends. The CDR3 is 12 residues long. The DNA of the CDR3 is TGTGCCAGCAGCCCAGTCAGCAACACCATATATTTT. It yields the protein CASSPVSNTIYF.

V usage is TRBV29-1 and J usage is TRBJ1-3; possibly TRBD1 for D (6 bases). Looked up from germline, CDR1 is SQVTM and CDR2 is ANQGSEA. This CDR3 has 14 amino acids. Trimming took off 4 bases at V and 3 bases at J, with 13 bases between the two ends. The CDR3 bases are TGCAGCGTTGTTGAGGGGGGTGGTGGAAACACCATATATTTT. Translating it yields CSVVEGGGGNTIYF.

CDR3 bases: TGTGCCAGCAGTTTATTGGACAGGATAGTGGCTTTCTTT. Amino acids: CASSLLDRIVAFF. This chain connects TRBV28 to TRBJ1-1; 7 bases map to TRBD1. The J segment lost 11 bases and the V segment lost 1 base, leaving 7 bases of the junction unmatched. The CDR3 loop spans 13 amino acids. Per germline, CDR1 MDHEN and CDR2 SYDVKM.

This clone was seen just once. The gene calls are TRBV7-9 and TRBJ2-7, with D perhaps TRBD1 (5 bases). The CDR3 runs to 14 residues. CDR1 SEHNR and CDR2 FQNEAQ come from the germline V gene (reference sequence). V lost 3 bases and J lost 2, with 11 bases in between. Here the CDR3 reads CASSFQGTTYEQYF. CDR3 coding DNA: TGTGCCAGCAGCTTCCAGGGCACCACCTACGAGCAGTACTTC.

This clone has more than one count but fewer than ten. The chain joins TRBV30 to TRBJ2-7, with D perhaps given as TRBD1 or TRBD2 (5 bases each). Per germline, CDR1 GTSNPN and CDR2 SVGIG (reference sequence). V lost 4 bases, J lost 7 bases, and 17 bases lay in between. CDR3 length: 13 amino acids. The CDR3 sequence: CAWTTGTPWEQYF. The DNA of the CDR3 is TGTGCCTGGACCACCGGGACCCCTTGGGAGCAGTACTTC.

Only a few counts were recorded for this clone. The chain uses TRBV6-1 and TRBJ2-7; D might be TRBD2 (7 bases). The CDR3 length is 15 residues. Germline lookup yields CDR1 MNHNS and CDR2 SASEGT. Trimming pared 6 bases from V and 4 bases from J, leaving 19 bases between. The CDR3 DNA follows: TGTGCCAGCAGCCCTACGGGGGGCCCAGGGTACGAGCAGTACTTC. As protein: CASSPTGGPGYEQYF.

This clone turned up a few times. Within the sample, other DNA sequences also encode this same CDR3. The V and J genes are TRBV27 and TRBJ1-2; D perhaps matches TRBD1 (6 bases). Trimming took 0 bases from V and 0 from J, leaving 8 bases between them. In germline, CDR1 is MNHEY, CDR2 SMNVEV (reference sequence). This CDR3 spans 15 amino acids. CDR3 sequence reads: CASSLSQGANYGYTF. The CDR3 DNA follows: TGTGCCAGCAGTTTATCACAGGGCGCTAACTATGGCTACACCTTC.

The CDR3 loop is CASSFGGSYEQYF. CDR3 nucleotides: TGTGCCAGCAGCTTTGGGGGCTCCTACGAGCAGTACTTC. The V gene is TRBV7-6, the J gene TRBJ2-7; D is tentatively TRBD1 or TRBD2 (5 bases each). CDR3 length: 13 amino acids. CDR1 and CDR2 from the germline V gene are SGHVS and FNYEAQ. V was trimmed by 3 bases and J by 0 bases, leaving 6 bases between them.

Only a few counts were recorded for this clone. The chain has TRBV30 and TRBJ2-7; TRBD1 agrees at 8 bases. V lost 3 bases and J lost 4; bases outside the gene matches: 8. Per germline, CDR1 GTSNPN and CDR2 SVGIG (reference sequence). The CDR3 extends over 14 amino acids. For the CDR3, the DNA is TGTGCCTGGAGAGGGAGACAGGGGTATTACGAGCAGTACTTC. Translating it yields CAWRGRQGYYEQYF.

The V gene is TRBV11-2, the J gene TRBJ1-1; no reliable D call. CDR3 size: 12 residues. V was clipped by 4 bases and J by 4 bases, with 7 bases between them. Germline V gene sequence: CDR1 SGHAT, CDR2 FQNNGV. The CDR3 DNA is TGTGCCAGCAGCTGGACCGGCACTGAAGCTTTCTTT. It translates to CASSWTGTEAFF.